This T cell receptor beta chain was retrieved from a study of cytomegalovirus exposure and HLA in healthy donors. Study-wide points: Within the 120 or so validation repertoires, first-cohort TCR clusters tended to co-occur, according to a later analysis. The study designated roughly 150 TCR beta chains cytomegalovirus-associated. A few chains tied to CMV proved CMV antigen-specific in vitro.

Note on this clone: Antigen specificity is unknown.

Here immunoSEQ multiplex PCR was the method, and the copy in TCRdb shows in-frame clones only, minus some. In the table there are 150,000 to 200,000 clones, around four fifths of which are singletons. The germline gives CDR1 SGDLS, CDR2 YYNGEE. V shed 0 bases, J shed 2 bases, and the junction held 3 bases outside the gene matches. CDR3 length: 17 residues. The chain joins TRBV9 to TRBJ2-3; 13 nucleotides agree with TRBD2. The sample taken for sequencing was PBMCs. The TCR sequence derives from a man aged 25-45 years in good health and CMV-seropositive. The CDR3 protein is CASSVGLAGGSTDTQYF. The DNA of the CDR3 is TGTGCCAGCAGCGTAGGACTAGCGGGGGGTTCCACAGATACGCAGTATTTT.